This paragraph reports one TCR beta chain. Its target is not known. From the 5' RACE reads, TCRdb called clonotypes with MiXCR, one entry per CDR3 protein. Of about 560,000 distinct CDR3 sequences in the sample, about a sixth were seen once. Germline CDR1 and CDR2: SGHTA and FQGNSA. The V and J ends lost 4 bases and 8 bases, in that order; junction bases with no gene match: 7. The CDR3 has 14 amino acids. The source of the sample is a study of T-cell memory formation after mild COVID-19. Overall study findings and caveats: Clones that got smaller from day 15 to 85 had even CD4/CD8, while clones growing later tipped toward CD4+.

The receptor comes from an adult woman who had mild COVID-19 (a few samples of this study predate the infection). Cell type and time point are not known. The chain couples TRBV7-2 to TRBJ1-4; 7 bases fit TRBD1. The specimen sequenced was PBMCs or a T cell subset sorted from them (not recorded which). The CDR3 is CASSSTGSGEKLFF. CDR3 coding DNA: TGTGCCAGCAGCTCGACAGGGAGTGGCGAAAAACTGTTTTTT.